This passage covers 14 T cell receptor beta chains from one sample sequenced in a study of T-cell reconstitution after alpha-beta-depleted transplantation in children (dated by TCRdb to the mid-2010s). Receptor libraries were prepared by PCR. The sequencer listed for this sample is Illumina HiSeq 2500. TCR library preparation used molecular barcoding, with unique molecular identifiers applied to normalize quantification of the TCRbeta repertoire. TCRdb reanalyzed the raw reads on its own, using fastp at Q25 for trimming and MiXCR for clone calling, and kept in-frame beta chains. One record per CDR3 amino acid sequence lists the most common genes and DNA. The sample profile shows under 20,000 distinct CDR3 sequences; 10% to 15% of them were found once. The top ten hold roughly 35% of the sample. The sample's time point label, in plain terms: day 60 (about 2 months) after transplantation. The label giving this sample's treatment or condition can be read as: allogeneic hematopoietic cell transplantation with graft depleted of TCRalphabeta T cells and CD19 B cells.

The sample consisted of PBMCs, mostly from graft donor cells, taken 60 days after TCRalphabeta/CD19-depleted stem cell transplant. Receptors were obtained from a female patient between 2 and 10 years old who had a stem cell transplant for congenital amegakaryocytic thrombocytopenia, so the T cells may come from the graft donor.

This clonotype was seen ten or more times. The chain combines TRBV11-2 with TRBJ2-1; the match to TRBD2 covers 8 bases. The CDR3 loop spans 18 amino acids. Germline V CDR1 and CDR2: SGHAT, FQNNGV. Trimming at V came to 0 bases and at J to 5 bases, leaving 12 bases not matched to a gene. The CDR3 DNA follows: TGTGCCAGCAGCTTAGATCTTTTCCGAGCGGGAGTCGACAATGAGCAGTTCTTC. Translated: CASSLDLFRAGVDNEQFF.

This clonotype was recorded many times. The chain has TRBV3-1 and TRBJ1-6; D perhaps matches TRBD1 (5 bases). The CDR3 is 15 residues long. V lost 5 bases and J 5 bases, leaving 13 bases between the germline ends. CDR1 is LGHDT, CDR2 YNNKEL, per germline (reference sequence). CDR3 sequence (DNA): TGTGCCAGCAGCAAGACGGAGGGGCATAATTCACCCCTCCACTTT. This encodes CASSKTEGHNSPLHF.

This clonotype was recorded at least ten times. V gene TRBV29-1 combines with J gene TRBJ1-2, with TRBD1 identical over 7 bases. This CDR3 spans 12 amino acids. J was trimmed by 5 bases and V by 6 bases; bases with no gene match: 6. Germline CDR1 and CDR2: SQVTM and ANQGSEA. For the CDR3, the DNA is TGCAGCGTGGAGGACAGGTCTTATGGCTACACCTTC. Encoded protein: CSVEDRSYGYTF. Together with reference TRBV29-1 and TRBJ1-2, the CDR3 gives the full variable domain: SAVISQKPSRDICQRGTSLTIQCQVDSQVTMMFWYRQQPGQSLTLIATANQGSEATYESGFVIDKFPISRPNLTFSTLTVSNMSPEDSSIYLCSVEDRSYGYTFGSGTRLTVV.

This clonotype was counted at least ten times. The CDR3 loop is CASSQDYRAPGNTIYF. The CDR3 DNA sequence: TGTGCCAGCAGCCAAGATTACCGGGCCCCTGGAAACACCATATATTTT. The chain has TRBV14 and TRBJ1-3; D is unclear. The CDR3 has 16 amino acids. With 0 bases removed from V and 2 bases from J, the gap between germline ends came to 11 bases. Germline V gene data show CDR1 as SGHDN and CDR2 as FVKESK.

This clonotype was found many times. The chain combines TRBV4-3 with TRBJ2-3; 9 positions match TRBD1. The CDR3 consists of 17 residues. V lost 1 base and J lost 0; bases outside the gene matches: 5. Germline V lookup: CDR1 LGHNA, CDR2 YSLEER. The CDR3 loop reads CASSQVAGTGSTDTQYF. The CDR3 bases are TGCGCCAGCAGCCAAGTTGCCGGGACAGGGAGCACAGATACGCAGTATTTT.

This clonotype is a singleton in its sample. The chain carries TRBV11-2 and TRBJ2-2; D may match TRBD1 or TRBD2 (6 bases each). Trimming left V 7 bases short and J 5 bases short, with 17 bases between. Germline V lookup: CDR1 SGHAT, CDR2 FQNNGV. The CDR3 spans 15 residues. The CDR3 sequence: CASTPGAGRTGELFF. The CDR3 DNA reads TGTGCCAGCACTCCAGGGGCGGGACGGACCGGGGAGCTGTTTTTT.

About this clonotype itself: Germline and junction disagree at one end, which may indicate a read error. This sequence joins TRBV3-1 and TRBJ2-1; 14 nucleotides align to TRBD2. The CDR3 has 15 amino acids. The germline V gene has CDR1 LGHDT and CDR2 YNNKEL (reference sequence). CDR3 region: CACSRLAGGYNEQFF. In DNA form, the CDR3 reads TGTGCCTGCAGCCGACTAGCGGGAGGGTACAATGAGCAGTTCTTC.

This clonotype has ten or more counts. V and J are TRBV5-1 and TRBJ2-7; TRBD2 is a possible D gene (5 bases). V was pared by 1 base and J by 1 base, with 21 bases between. The CDR3 extends over 18 amino acids. CDR1 is SGHRS and CDR2 is YFSETQ in the germline V gene. The CDR3 nucleotides read TGCGCCAGCAGCTTGTTTACGGCTTCCGCGGGCAGGTCCTACGAGCAGTACTTC. Translated, it gives CASSLFTASAGRSYEQYF. The variable domain in full, with the rest retrieved from reference TRBV5-1 and TRBJ2-7, is KAGVTQTPRYLIKTRGQQVTLSCSPISGHRSVSWYQQTPGQGLQFLFEYFSETQRNKGNFPGRFSGRQFSNSRSEMNVSTLELGDSALYLCASSLFTASAGRSYEQYFGPGTRLTVT.

Many counts were recorded for this clonotype. V is TRBV28 and J is TRBJ1-5, with D possibly matching TRBD1 (6 bases). The length of the CDR3 is 16 residues. V lost 6 bases and J 6 bases, leaving 21 bases between the germline ends. The germline CDR1 and CDR2 sequences are MDHEN and SYDVKM. This CDR3 reads CASRGWGQGYGQPQHF. CDR3 nucleotides: TGTGCCAGCAGGGGCTGGGGGCAGGGTTACGGTCAGCCCCAGCATTTT.

This clonotype was seen many times. The chain uses TRBV4-2 and TRBJ1-3, with D perhaps TRBD1 (6 bases). This CDR3 has 16 amino acids. Germline CDR1 and CDR2: LGHNA and YNFKEQ. Trimming took off 0 bases at V and 9 bases at J, with 18 bases between the two ends. This CDR3 is CASSQDGGFQGGTIYF. DNA for the CDR3: TGTGCCAGCAGCCAAGATGGCGGATTTCAAGGGGGCACCATATATTTT.

Remarks on this clonotype: Relative to the germline gene, one junction end is altered; a read error may explain this. The chain carries TRBV12-3 or TRBV12-4 and TRBJ2-7; the D call may be TRBD1 or TRBD2 (6 bases each). The CDR3 consists of 18 residues. Here the CDR3 reads CTSSFRSLGGQRTYEQYF. The CDR3 DNA reads as TGTACCAGCAGTTTCCGGTCCCTTGGGGGGCAAAGGACCTACGAGCAGTACTTC.

This clonotype was counted ten times or more. The chain recombines TRBV20-1 with TRBJ2-2, with 13 positions matching TRBD2. Germline V gives CDR1 DFQATT, CDR2 SNEGSKA (reference sequence). There are 17 residues in the CDR3. V shed 0 bases and J 7 bases; nucleotides not matched to a gene: 8. The CDR3 protein is CSARDELAGGLVGELFF. The CDR3 DNA sequence: TGCAGTGCTAGAGACGAACTAGCGGGAGGGCTTGTCGGGGAGCTGTTTTTT.

This clonotype was detected many times. The chain uses TRBV5-1 and TRBJ2-2, with no clear D. V lost 0 bases and J lost 3, with 6 bases in between. CDR3 length equals 14 residues. CDR1 is SGHRS and CDR2 is YFSETQ in the germline V gene. CDR3 region: CASSLDYHTGELFF. Written as DNA, the CDR3 is TGCGCCAGCAGCTTGGACTACCACACCGGGGAGCTGTTTTTT.

This clonotype was counted many times. The chain joins TRBV12-3 or TRBV12-4 to TRBJ2-6; D is unclear. This CDR3 is 16 amino acids long. The V end was cut by 6 bases, the J end by 2 bases, with 14 bases between. The CDR3 DNA follows: TGTGCCAGCAGCCTCCGGTTTGGGGCTGGGGCCAACGTCCTGACTTTC. This gives the protein CASSLRFGAGANVLTF.